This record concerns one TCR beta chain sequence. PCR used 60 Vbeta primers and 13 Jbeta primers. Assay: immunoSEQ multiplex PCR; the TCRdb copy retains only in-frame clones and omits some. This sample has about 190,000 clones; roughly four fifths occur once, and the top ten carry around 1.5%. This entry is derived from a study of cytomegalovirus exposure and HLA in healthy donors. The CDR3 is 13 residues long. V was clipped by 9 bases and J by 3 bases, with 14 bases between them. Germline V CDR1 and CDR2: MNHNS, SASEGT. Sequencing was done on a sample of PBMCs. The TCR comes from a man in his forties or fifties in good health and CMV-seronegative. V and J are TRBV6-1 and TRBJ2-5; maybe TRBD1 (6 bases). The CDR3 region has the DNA TGTGCCAGGGGGGCGGGTACCAAAGAGACCCAGTACTTC. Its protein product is CARGAGTKETQYF.